The 24 T cell receptor beta chains given below trace back to one sample, sequenced in a study of blood T cell repertoires in COVID-19. Method: immunoSEQ multiplex PCR; TCRdb's copy keeps in-frame clones and lacks some. The data show 250,000 to 400,000 clones, about nine tenths seen once. The specimen sequenced was PBMCs or T cells enriched from blood (not recorded which). The receptors were sampled from a man aged 55 to 70 who had recovered from COVID-19.

The chain joins TRBV28 to TRBJ2-1; TRBD2 matches at 9 bases. The V segment lost 6 bases and the J segment 8 bases; nucleotides outside the gene matches: 14. From germline, CDR1 is MDHEN and CDR2 SYDVKM. The CDR3 spans 16 residues. CDR3 nucleotides: TGTGCCAGCAGGACTAGCGGATTGATCCTAGGTCATGAGCAGTTCTTC. This encodes CASRTSGLILGHEQFF.

V and J are TRBV7-6 and TRBJ1-4, with a possible D match to TRBD1 (5 bases). CDR1 is SGHVS, CDR2 FNYEAQ, per germline. Trimming took 0 bases from V and 7 from J, leaving 12 bases between them. This CDR3 is 15 amino acids long. The CDR3 here is CASSLARGGGEKLFF. CDR3 in DNA: TGTGCCAGCAGCTTAGCGCGGGGGGGAGGTGAAAAACTGTTTTTT. Filled out from reference TRBV7-6 and TRBJ1-4, the complete variable domain reads GAGVSQSPRYKVTKRGQDVALRCDPISGHVSLYWYRQALGQGPEFLTYFNYEAQQDKSGLPNDRFSAERPEGSISTLTIQRTEQRDSAMYRCASSLARGGGEKLFFGSGTQLSVL.

This chain joins TRBV18 and TRBJ1-4, with TRBD1 identical over 9 bases. The junction had 10 bases not matched to a gene; V was cut back by 3 bases and J by 8 bases. This CDR3 spans 16 amino acids. CDR1 is KGHSH and CDR2 is LQKENI in the germline V gene. CDR3 DNA: TGTGCCAGCTCACCGATGACAGGGGGGATCGACGAAAAACTGTTTTTT. Translation: CASSPMTGGIDEKLFF.

The chain couples TRBV5-1 to TRBJ1-1, with 8 bases that match TRBD1. With V trimmed by 1 base and J by 4 bases, 3 bases remained unmatched. CDR1 is SGHRS, CDR2 YFSETQ, per germline. The CDR3 has 14 amino acids. The DNA of the CDR3 is TGCGCCAGCAGCTTGACAGGGGGAGTCACTGAAGCTTTCTTT. Translated: CASSLTGGVTEAFF.

This chain connects TRBV24-1 to TRBJ2-2; TRBD1 aligns across 10 bases. The CDR3 has 14 amino acids. Germline V gene data show CDR1 as KGHDR and CDR2 as SFDVKD. The V and J ends lost 9 bases and 6 bases, in that order; junction bases with no gene match: 6. The CDR3 DNA is TGTGCCACCGGGGGACAGGGGTTTCCCGGGGAGCTGTTTTTT. It specifies CATGGQGFPGELFF.

This chain uses TRBV5-1 with TRBJ2-5; 7 bases fit TRBD1. The CDR3 is 14 residues long. The trim removed 4 bases at V and 5 bases at J, leaving 8 bases unmatched. In germline, CDR1 is SGHRS, CDR2 YFSETQ. CDR3 nucleotide sequence: TGCGCCAGCAGCCCCGGACAGGCAGGGGAGACCCAGTACTTC. This gives the protein CASSPGQAGETQYF.

The chain has TRBV5-1 and TRBJ1-4; 11 positions agree with TRBD1. Germline V CDR1 and CDR2: SGHRS, YFSETQ. V lost 4 bases, J lost 0 bases, and 2 bases stayed unmatched. This CDR3 is 16 amino acids long. CDR3 coding DNA: TGCGCCAGCAGCACGGGACAGGGGGCAACTAATGAAAAACTGTTTTTT. This codes for CASSTGQGATNEKLFF.

On this clone: A junction boundary mismatches the germline segment, possibly from a read error. The rearrangement uses TRBV7-7 and TRBJ1-4; D gene unclear. The germline V gene encodes CDR1 SSHAT and CDR2 FNYEAQ (reference sequence). The CDR3 sequence is 15 residues long. The CDR3 here is CASSPGRGGNEKLFF. CDR3 DNA sequence: TGTGCTAGCAGCCCGGGGAGAGGCGGTAATGAAAAACTGTTTTTT. The entire variable domain, with the rest obtained from reference TRBV7-7 and TRBJ1-4, is as follows: GAGVSQSPRYKVTKRGQDVTLRCDPISSHATLYWYQQALGQGPEFLTYFNYEAQPDKSGLPSDRFSAERPEGSISTLTIQRTEQRDSAMYRCASSPGRGGNEKLFFGSGTQLSVL.

The rearrangement uses TRBV2 and TRBJ2-1; 7 bases map to TRBD2. In germline, CDR1 is SNHLY, CDR2 FYNNEI. V shed 2 bases, J shed 3 bases, and the junction held 10 bases outside the gene matches. The CDR3 contains 17 residues. The CDR3 is CASSEREAGLFYNEQFF. CDR3 in DNA: TGTGCCAGCAGTGAAAGGGAAGCGGGACTATTCTACAATGAGCAGTTCTTC.

Comment on this clone: The identical CDR3 is also encoded by other nucleotide sequences in the sample. DNA for the CDR3: TGTGCCACCAGTGATCCGACTAGCGGGAGCTACGAGCAGTACTTC. Amino acids: CATSDPTSGSYEQYF. This chain links TRBV24-1 with TRBJ2-7, with 12 bases matching TRBD2. CDR3 length: 15 residues. With V trimmed by 3 bases and J by 3 bases, 2 bases remained unmatched. Germline V gives CDR1 KGHDR, CDR2 SFDVKD.

This sequence joins TRBV2 and TRBJ2-7; a possible D gene is TRBD2 (6 bases). The CDR3 is 15 amino acids. CDR1 SNHLY and CDR2 FYNNEI come from the germline V gene. Trimming cost V 6 bases and J 5 bases, with 20 bases left between them. The chain's CDR3 is CASSLAKGGIDEQYF. The CDR3 coding sequence is TGTGCCAGCAGCCTCGCGAAGGGAGGTATTGACGAGCAGTACTTC.

The chain uses TRBV5-1 and TRBJ2-7, with 7 bases fitting TRBD1. Germline CDR1 and CDR2: SGHRS and YFSETQ. After removal of 2 bases from V and 4 bases from J, the junction contained 18 bases not matched to a gene. CDR3 length equals 18 residues. The CDR3 coding sequence is TGCGCCAGCAGCTTACAACCCGGGACAGTGGAGGTTGGGTACGAGCAGTACTTC. Translated, it gives CASSLQPGTVEVGYEQYF.

This chain joins TRBV19 and TRBJ1-2; 9 bases map to TRBD1. V shed 8 bases, J shed 4 bases, and the junction held 2 bases outside the gene matches. Germline lookup yields CDR1 LNHDA and CDR2 SQIVND (reference sequence). CDR3 length: 12 residues. CDR3 coding DNA: TGTGCCAGTGGACAGGGGACCTATGGCTACACCTTC. Protein product: CASGQGTYGYTF.

This clone was seen just once. The V gene is TRBV7-2, the J gene TRBJ2-7; TRBD1 aligns across 7 bases. The germline gives CDR1 SGHTA, CDR2 FQGNSA. V shed 5 bases, J shed 3 bases, and the junction held 4 bases outside the gene matches. The CDR3 consists of 13 residues. The CDR3 region is CASSGGQIYEQYF. DNA for the CDR3: TGTGCCAGCAGCGGGGGACAGATCTACGAGCAGTACTTC.

This clone appeared a few times. The rearrangement uses TRBV28 and TRBJ2-5; 8 bases match TRBD1. The J segment lost 7 bases and the V segment lost 4 bases, leaving 11 bases of the junction unmatched. This CDR3 region has 15 residues. In germline, CDR1 is MDHEN, CDR2 SYDVKM. The CDR3 DNA reads TGTGCCAGCAGTTCGGGACAGGACGCCGGTCGGACCCAGTACTTC. Translation gives CASSSGQDAGRTQYF.

To note about this clone: At one end the junction does not follow the germline gene, possibly because of a read error. The J gene is TRBJ2-1, the V gene TRBV7-7; 7 bases fit TRBD2. The germline gives CDR1 SSHAT, CDR2 FNYEAQ (reference sequence). This CDR3 is 14 amino acids long. The CDR3 region has the DNA TGTGCTAGCAGCTTAGACGGGGGGTACAATGAGCAGTTCTTC. Amino acids: CASSLDGGYNEQFF.

The gene calls are TRBV28 and TRBJ2-7; 10 bases fit TRBD1. In germline, CDR1 is MDHEN, CDR2 SYDVKM. CDR3 length equals 14 residues. V shed 5 bases, J shed 5 bases, and the junction held 6 bases outside the gene matches. The DNA for the CDR3 is TGTGCCAGCAGTCCCAGACAGGGGGCCCACGAGCAGTACTTC. The encoded protein is CASSPRQGAHEQYF.

This clone was recorded only once. The chain combines TRBV7-9 with TRBJ1-4, with D hard to call. Trimming shortened V by 5 bases and J by 2 bases, and 15 bases separated the two germline ends. CDR3 length: 16 residues. The germline V gene has CDR1 SEHNR and CDR2 FQNEAQ (reference sequence). The CDR3 DNA reads as TGTGCCAGCAGCCCTTGGCCCAAGAGGACTAATGAAAAACTGTTTTTT. Protein: CASSPWPKRTNEKLFF.

The table lists this clone with a few counts. The chain has TRBV7-2 and TRBJ1-2; TRBD1 might be the D (6 bases). The ends were cut back, 5 bases at V and 2 bases at J, with 15 bases in the middle. Germline values: CDR1 SGHTA, CDR2 FQGNSA. This CDR3 contains 15 residues. CDR3 DNA: TGTGCCAGCAGCCCCGCTAGGGGGGGCAACTATGGCTACACCTTC. It is translated as CASSPARGGNYGYTF.

The V gene is TRBV9, the J gene TRBJ2-2; a weak D match, TRBD1 (5 bases). Germline lookup yields CDR1 SGDLS and CDR2 YYNGEE. This CDR3 is built from 13 residues. V was trimmed by 5 bases and J by 5 bases, leaving 10 bases between them. As DNA, the CDR3 is TGTGCCAGCAGTGCGCAGGGTACCGGGGAGCTGTTTTTT. It codes for CASSAQGTGELFF.

The chain has TRBV21-1 and TRBJ1-1; TRBD1, the table's D call, was not compared with the DNA. TRBV21-1 is a listed pseudogene. This CDR3 comprises 13 residues. The CDR3 region is CASRKTGGTEAFF. The CDR3, as DNA: TGTGCCAGCAGAAAAACAGGGGGCACTGAAGCTTTCTTT.

The chain joins TRBV7-9 to TRBJ1-2, with D possibly matching TRBD1 (6 bases). Germline lookup yields CDR1 SEHNR and CDR2 FQNEAQ (reference sequence). CDR3 length: 14 residues. V lost 7 bases and J 5 bases, leaving 17 bases between the germline ends. This chain's CDR3 is CASTRGGATYGYTF. CDR3 nucleotides: TGTGCCAGCACCCGCGGGGGGGCGACATATGGCTACACCTTC.

In this sample, this clone turned up a few times. This chain connects TRBV19 to TRBJ2-7; 8 positions agree with TRBD1. CDR1 is LNHDA and CDR2 is SQIVND in the germline V gene (reference sequence). CDR3 length: 14 amino acids. With 8 bases clipped from V and 0 bases from J, the junction kept 6 bases outside the gene matches. DNA for the CDR3: TGTGCCAGTGCCGACAGGGGTTTCTCCTACGAGCAGTACTTC. This encodes CASADRGFSYEQYF.

This clone was seen only a few times. V gene TRBV7-2 combines with J gene TRBJ2-2; 7 bases fit TRBD2. The V and J ends lost 4 bases and 3 bases, in that order; junction bases with no gene match: 8. This CDR3 has 16 amino acids. Germline values: CDR1 SGHTA, CDR2 FQGNSA. DNA of the CDR3: TGTGCCAGCAGCTCTCTCAGCGGGATTCACACCGGGGAGCTGTTTTTT. Translating it yields CASSSLSGIHTGELFF.